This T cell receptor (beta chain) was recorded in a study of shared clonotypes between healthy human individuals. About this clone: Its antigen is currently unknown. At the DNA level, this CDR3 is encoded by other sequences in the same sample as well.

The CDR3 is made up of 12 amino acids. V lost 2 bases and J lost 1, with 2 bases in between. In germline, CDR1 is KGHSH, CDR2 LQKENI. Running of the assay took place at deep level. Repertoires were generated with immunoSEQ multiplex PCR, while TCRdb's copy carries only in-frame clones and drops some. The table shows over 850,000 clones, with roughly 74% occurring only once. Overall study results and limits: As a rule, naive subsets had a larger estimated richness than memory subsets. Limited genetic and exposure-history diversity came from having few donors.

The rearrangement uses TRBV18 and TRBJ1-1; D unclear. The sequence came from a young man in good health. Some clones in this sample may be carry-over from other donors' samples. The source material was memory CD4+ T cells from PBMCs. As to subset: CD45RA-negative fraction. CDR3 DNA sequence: TGTGCCAGCTCACCAGCGAACACTGAAGCTTTCTTT. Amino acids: CASSPANTEAFF.